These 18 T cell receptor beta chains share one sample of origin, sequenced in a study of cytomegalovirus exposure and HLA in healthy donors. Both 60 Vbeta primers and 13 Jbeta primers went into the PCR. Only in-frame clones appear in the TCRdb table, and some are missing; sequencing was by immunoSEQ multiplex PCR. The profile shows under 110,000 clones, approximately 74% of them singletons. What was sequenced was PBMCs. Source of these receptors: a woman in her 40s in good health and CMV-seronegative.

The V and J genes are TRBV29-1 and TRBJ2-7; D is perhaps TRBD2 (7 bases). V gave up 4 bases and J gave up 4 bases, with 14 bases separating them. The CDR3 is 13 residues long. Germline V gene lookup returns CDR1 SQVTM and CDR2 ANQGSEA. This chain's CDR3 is CSVVGGGSYEQYF. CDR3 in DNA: TGCAGCGTTGTGGGGGGCGGGAGTTACGAGCAGTACTTC.

DNA for the CDR3: TGTGCCAGCAGCCTTTCTCTGGGCGAGGGAATTTACGAGCAGTACTTC. It codes for CASSLSLGEGIYEQYF. V is TRBV7-2 and J is TRBJ2-7; D might be TRBD2 (5 bases). Looked up from germline, CDR1 is SGHTA and CDR2 is FQGNSA. V lost 5 bases and J 4 bases, leaving 21 bases between the germline ends. This CDR3 region has 16 residues.

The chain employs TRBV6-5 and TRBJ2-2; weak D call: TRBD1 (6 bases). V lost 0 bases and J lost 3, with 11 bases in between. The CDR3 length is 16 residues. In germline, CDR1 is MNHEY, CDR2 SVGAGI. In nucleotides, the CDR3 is TGTGCCAGCAGTTACTCGTACAGGGCTTACACCGGGGAGCTGTTTTTT. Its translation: CASSYSYRAYTGELFF.

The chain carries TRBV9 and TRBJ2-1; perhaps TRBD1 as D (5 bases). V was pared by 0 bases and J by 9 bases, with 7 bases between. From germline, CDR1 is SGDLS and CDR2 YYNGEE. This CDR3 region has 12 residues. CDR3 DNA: TGTGCCAGCAGCGTAGCGACAGCTGAGCAGTTCTTC. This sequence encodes CASSVATAEQFF.

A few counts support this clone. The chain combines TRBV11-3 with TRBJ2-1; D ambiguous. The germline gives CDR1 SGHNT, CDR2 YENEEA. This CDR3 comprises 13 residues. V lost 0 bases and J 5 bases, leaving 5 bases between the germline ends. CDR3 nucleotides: TGTGCCAGCAGCTTAGACTATGACAATGAGCAGTTCTTC. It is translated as CASSLDYDNEQFF.

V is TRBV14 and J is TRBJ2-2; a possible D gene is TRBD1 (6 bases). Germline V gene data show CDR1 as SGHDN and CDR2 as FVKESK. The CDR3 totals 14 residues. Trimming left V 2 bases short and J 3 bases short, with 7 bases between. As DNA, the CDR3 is TGTGCCAGCAGCCAACGACAGGACACCGGGGAGCTGTTTTTT. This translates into CASSQRQDTGELFF.

In DNA form, the CDR3 reads TGTGCCAGCAGCCCAAGACTAGCGGGCGTTGAGCAGTTCTTC. As protein: CASSPRLAGVEQFF. The chain combines TRBV11-2 with TRBJ2-1; 10 bases agree with TRBD2. Germline CDR1 is SGHAT and CDR2 is FQNNGV. This CDR3 has 14 amino acids. After removal of 5 bases from V and 9 bases from J, the junction contained 7 bases not matched to a gene.

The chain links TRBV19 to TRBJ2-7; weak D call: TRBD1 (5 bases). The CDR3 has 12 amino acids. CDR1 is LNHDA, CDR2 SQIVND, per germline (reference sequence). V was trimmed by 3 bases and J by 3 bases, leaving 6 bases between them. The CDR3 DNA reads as TGTGCCAGTAGTATGGACAACTACGAGCAGTACTTC. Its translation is CASSMDNYEQYF.

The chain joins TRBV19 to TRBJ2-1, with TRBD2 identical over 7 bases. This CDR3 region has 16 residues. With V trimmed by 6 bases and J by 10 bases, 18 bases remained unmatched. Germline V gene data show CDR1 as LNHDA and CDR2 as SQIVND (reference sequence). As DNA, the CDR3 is TGTGCCAGTAGAGGTCAGGCTAGCGGAACCCGAGGGGAGCAGTTCTTC. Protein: CASRGQASGTRGEQFF.

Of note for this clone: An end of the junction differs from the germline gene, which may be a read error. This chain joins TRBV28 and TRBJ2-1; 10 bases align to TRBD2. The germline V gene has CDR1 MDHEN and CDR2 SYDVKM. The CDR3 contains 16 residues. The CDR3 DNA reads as TGTGCCAGCACCTGGGGAGGGACTAGCGAGTACAATGGGCAGTTCTTC. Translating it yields CASTWGGTSEYNGQFF.

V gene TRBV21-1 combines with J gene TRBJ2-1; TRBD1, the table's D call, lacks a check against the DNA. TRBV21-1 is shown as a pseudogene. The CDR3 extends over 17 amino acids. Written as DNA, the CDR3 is TGTGCCAGCAGCCCGACGGGGATGGGGACAAAATTTTCTGAGCAGTTCTTC. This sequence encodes CASSPTGMGTKFSEQFF.

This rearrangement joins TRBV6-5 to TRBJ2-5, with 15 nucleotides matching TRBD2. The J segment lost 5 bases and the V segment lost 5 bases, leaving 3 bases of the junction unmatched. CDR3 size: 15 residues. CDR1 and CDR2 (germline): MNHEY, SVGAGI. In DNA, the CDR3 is TGTGCCAGCAGTCCCGGACTAGCGGGAGGGGAGACCCAGTACTTC. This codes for CASSPGLAGGETQYF.

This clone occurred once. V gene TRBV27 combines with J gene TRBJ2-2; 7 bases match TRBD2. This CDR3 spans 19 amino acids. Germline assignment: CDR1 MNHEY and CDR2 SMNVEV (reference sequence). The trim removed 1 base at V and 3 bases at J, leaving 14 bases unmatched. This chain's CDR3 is CASSLYFGEGHRDTGELFF. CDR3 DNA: TGTGCCAGCAGTTTATATTTCGGGGAGGGCCACCGGGACACCGGGGAGCTGTTTTTT.

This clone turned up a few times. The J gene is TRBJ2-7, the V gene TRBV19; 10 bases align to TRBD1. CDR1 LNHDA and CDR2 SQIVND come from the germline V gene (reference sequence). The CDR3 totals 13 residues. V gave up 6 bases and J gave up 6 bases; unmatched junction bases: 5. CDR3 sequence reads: CASRWGQGSEQYF. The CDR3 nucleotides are TGTGCCAGTAGGTGGGGACAGGGGAGCGAGCAGTACTTC. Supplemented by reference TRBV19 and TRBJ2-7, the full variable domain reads DGGITQSPKYLFRKEGQNVTLSCEQNLNHDAMYWYRQDPGQGLRLIYYSQIVNDFQKGDIAEGYSVSREKKESFPLTVTSAQKNPTAFYLCASRWGQGSEQYFGPGTRLTVT.

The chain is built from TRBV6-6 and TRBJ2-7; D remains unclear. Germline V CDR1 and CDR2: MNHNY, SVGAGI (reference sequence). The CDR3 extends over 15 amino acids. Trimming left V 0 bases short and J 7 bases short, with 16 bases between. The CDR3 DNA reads TGTGCCAGCAGTTACTCCGGGTCCGATGTGGAAGAGCAGTACTTC. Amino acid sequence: CASSYSGSDVEEQYF.

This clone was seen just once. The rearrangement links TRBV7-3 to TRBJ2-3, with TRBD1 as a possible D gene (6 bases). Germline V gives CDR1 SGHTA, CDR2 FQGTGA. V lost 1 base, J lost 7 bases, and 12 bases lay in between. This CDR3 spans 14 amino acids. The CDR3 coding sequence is TGTGCCAGCAGCTTAAACTTTGGGGGCAATACGCAGTATTTT. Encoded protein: CASSLNFGGNTQYF. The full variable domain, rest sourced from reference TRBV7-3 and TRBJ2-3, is GAGVSQTPSNKVTEKGKYVELRCDPISGHTALYWYRQSLGQGPEFLIYFQGTGAADDSGLPNDRFFAVRPEGSVSTLKIQRTERGDSAVYLCASSLNFGGNTQYFGPGTRLTVL.

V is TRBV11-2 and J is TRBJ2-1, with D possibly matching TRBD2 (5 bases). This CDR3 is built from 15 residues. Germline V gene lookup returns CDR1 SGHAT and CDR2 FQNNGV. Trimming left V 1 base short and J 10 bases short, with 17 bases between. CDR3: CASSLGGPSAREQFF. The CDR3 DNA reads TGTGCCAGCAGCTTAGGAGGGCCCTCGGCCCGGGAGCAGTTCTTC. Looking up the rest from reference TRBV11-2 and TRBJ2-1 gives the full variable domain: EAGVAQSPRYKIIEKRQSVAFWCNPISGHATLYWYQQILGQGPKLLIQFQNNGVVDDSQLPKDRFSAERLKGVDSTLKIQPAKLEDSAVYLCASSLGGPSAREQFFGPGTRLTVL.

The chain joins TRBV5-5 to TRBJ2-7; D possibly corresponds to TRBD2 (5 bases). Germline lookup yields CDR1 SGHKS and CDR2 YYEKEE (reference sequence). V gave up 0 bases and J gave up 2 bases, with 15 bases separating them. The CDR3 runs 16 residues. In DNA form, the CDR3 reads TGTGCCAGCAGCTTGGACGGCCCTAGCCGGCCCTACGAGCAGTACTTC. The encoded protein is CASSLDGPSRPYEQYF.